This note documents a single T cell receptor beta chain sequence. Germline values: CDR1 SGHNT, CDR2 YYREEE (reference sequence). The CDR3 contains 13 residues. V lost 2 bases to trimming and J lost 1 base, with 6 bases between them. Using immunoSEQ multiplex PCR, the repertoire was profiled, and TCRdb retains in-frame clones only, with some absent. The repertoire includes around 300,000 clones, around 86% of them detected once, and roughly 1.9% sits in the top ten. This sample stems from a study of blood T cell repertoires in COVID-19. Turning to the study itself: The samples span acute and convalescent COVID-19 from the United States, Italy and Spain. From T cells, B-cell-depleted T cells, or PBMCs came the material, which was cDNA or gDNA.

The material sequenced was peripheral blood. This chain connects TRBV5-4 to TRBJ1-1; no clear D. This TCR came from a woman aged 30 to 39 who had recovered from COVID-19. The CDR3 loop is CASSFGANTEAFF. Written as DNA, the CDR3 is TGTGCCAGCAGCTTCGGAGCGAACACTGAAGCTTTCTTT.